This T cell receptor (beta chain) was profiled in a study of blood T cell repertoires in COVID-19. J was trimmed by 2 bases and V by 4 bases; bases with no gene match: 7. The CDR3 consists of 15 residues. In germline, CDR1 is GTSNPN, CDR2 SVGIG (reference sequence). TCRdb's table, derived via immunoSEQ multiplex PCR, lists solely in-frame clones and lacks some. Among roughly 99,000 clones, 70% to 90% were seen once, and the ten largest hold about 5.3%. This clone was observed a single time. V and J are TRBV30 and TRBJ1-5, with 8 positions matching TRBD1. This receptor was taken from a middle-aged man with active or convalescent COVID-19. Sequences were obtained from peripheral blood. The CDR3 loop is CAWTSGQGGNQPQHF. In DNA form, the CDR3 reads TGTGCCTGGACCTCCGGACAGGGCGGCAATCAGCCCCAGCATTTT.